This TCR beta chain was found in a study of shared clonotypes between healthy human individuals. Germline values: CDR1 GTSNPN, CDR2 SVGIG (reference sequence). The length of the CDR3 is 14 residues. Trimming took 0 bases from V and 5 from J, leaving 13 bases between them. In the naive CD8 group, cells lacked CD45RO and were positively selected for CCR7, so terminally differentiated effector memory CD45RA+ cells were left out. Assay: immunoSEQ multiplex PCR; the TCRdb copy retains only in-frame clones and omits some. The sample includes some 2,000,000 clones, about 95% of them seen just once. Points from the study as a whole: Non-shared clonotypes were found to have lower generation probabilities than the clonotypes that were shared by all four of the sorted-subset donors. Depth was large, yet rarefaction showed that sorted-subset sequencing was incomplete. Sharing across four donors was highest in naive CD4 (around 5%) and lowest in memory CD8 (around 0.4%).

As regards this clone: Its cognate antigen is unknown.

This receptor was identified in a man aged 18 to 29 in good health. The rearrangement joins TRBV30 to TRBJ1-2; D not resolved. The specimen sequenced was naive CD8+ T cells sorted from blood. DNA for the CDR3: TGTGCCTGGAGTGTACGGAAGAGCGGGTATGGCTACACCTTC. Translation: CAWSVRKSGYGYTF. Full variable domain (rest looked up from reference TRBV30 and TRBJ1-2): SQTIHQWPATLVQPVGSPLSLECTVEGTSNPNLYWYRQAAGRGLQLLFYSVGIGQISSEVPQNLSASRPQDRQFILSSKKLLLSDSGFYLCAWSVRKSGYGYTFGSGTRLTVV.